This TCR beta chain was documented in a study of T cell responses to AZD1222 COVID-19 vaccine. Regarding the study as a whole: Donors were chiefly white British, with a greater number of females, and clonal diversity was perhaps underestimated. Unmutated variant regions reportedly attract nearly half of all spike-specific TCRs.

Germline CDR1 and CDR2: LNHDA and SQIVND (reference sequence). V dropped 5 bases and J dropped 1 base, with 14 bases sitting between them. CDR3 size: 16 residues. Sequencing was performed with immunoSEQ multiplex PCR; in TCRdb, only in-frame clones are kept and a portion is missing. The sample records about 190,000 clones, around 92% being singletons. Concerning this clone itself: As yet, its antigen is unknown.

The source was peripheral blood, collected on day 0 of AZD1222 vaccination. This receptor was obtained from an adult in good health. This chain uses TRBV19 with TRBJ2-2; D is possibly TRBD1 (5 bases). The CDR3 here is CASSPRGQGNTGELFF. CDR3 bases: TGTGCCAGTAGTCCCCGTGGCCAGGGGAACACCGGGGAGCTGTTTTTT.